The 20 T cell receptor beta chains below all came from one sample that was sequenced in a study of cytomegalovirus exposure and HLA in healthy donors. The PCR made use of 60 Vbeta and 13 Jbeta primers. Using immunoSEQ multiplex PCR, the repertoire was profiled, and TCRdb retains in-frame clones only, with some absent. The table shows 35,000 to 45,000 clones, with approximately 70% occurring only once. Sequenced: PBMCs. The source of these receptors is a man younger than 45 in good health and CMV-seronegative.

This clone was seen a few times. This chain connects TRBV5-1 to TRBJ1-2; 10 bases align to TRBD1. Looked up from germline, CDR1 is SGHRS and CDR2 is YFSETQ. The CDR3 is 14 residues long. V shed 0 bases, J shed 7 bases, and the junction held 3 bases outside the gene matches. The CDR3 coding sequence is TGCGCCAGCAGCTTGGAGGGGACAGGGGCTGGCTACACCTTC. This gives the protein CASSLEGTGAGYTF.

The CDR3 region is CASSPFGTMGTDTQYF. The CDR3 region has the DNA TGTGCCAGCAGCCCATTCGGCACTATGGGCACAGATACGCAGTATTTT. The chain has TRBV4-2 and TRBJ2-3; D is uncertain. The CDR3 spans 16 residues. CDR1 and CDR2 (germline): LGHNA, YNFKEQ. V was clipped by 4 bases and J by 1 base, with 15 bases between them.

The J gene is TRBJ1-1, the V gene TRBV5-4; TRBD1 is a possible D gene (6 bases). Trimming removed 4 bases at V and 11 bases at J, with 18 bases between. The CDR3 covers 13 residues. Germline V gene sequence: CDR1 SGHNT, CDR2 YYREEE (reference sequence). Here the CDR3 reads CASSPRQDSWAFF. CDR3 coding DNA: TGTGCCAGCAGCCCCCGACAGGATTCTTGGGCTTTCTTT.

The chain uses TRBV9 and TRBJ2-7, with 11 positions matching TRBD2. V gave up 3 bases and J gave up 3 bases; unmatched junction bases: 5. Germline CDR1 reads SGDLS; CDR2 reads YYNGEE. The CDR3 covers 15 residues. As DNA, the CDR3 is TGTGCCAGCAGCGCTTTAGCGGGGGGGATCTACGAGCAGTACTTC. It translates to CASSALAGGIYEQYF. Based on the CDR3 plus reference TRBV9 and TRBJ2-7, the full variable domain is DSGVTQTPKHLITATGQRVTLRCSPRSGDLSVYWYQQSLDQGLQFLIQYYNGEERAKGNILERFSAQQFPDLHSELNLSSLELGDSALYFCASSALAGGIYEQYFGPGTRLTVT.

This chain links TRBV9 with TRBJ2-3; D might be TRBD1 (6 bases). Trimming took off 6 bases at V and 0 bases at J, with 11 bases between the two ends. The germline V gene has CDR1 SGDLS and CDR2 YYNGEE. The CDR3 is 14 amino acids. For the CDR3, the DNA is TGTGCCAGCACCCGGGACACCAGCACAGATACGCAGTATTTT. Protein: CASTRDTSTDTQYF.

This clone was seen just once. The V and J genes are TRBV13 and TRBJ2-7; 9 nucleotides align to TRBD1. CDR3 length equals 16 residues. V shed 1 base and J 7 bases; nucleotides not matched to a gene: 11. Per germline, CDR1 PRHDT and CDR2 FYEKMQ (reference sequence). CDR3 DNA sequence: TGTGCCAGCAGCTTAGTTCCGGGACAGGGCTCGGGGGAGCAGTACTTC. Its translation: CASSLVPGQGSGEQYF.

This clone was picked up a small number of times. The chain is built from TRBV28 and TRBJ2-7; maybe TRBD1 (6 bases). CDR3 length: 12 amino acids. The V end lost 9 bases, the J end lost 2 bases, and 11 bases lay between the germline ends. CDR1 is MDHEN and CDR2 is SYDVKM in the germline V gene. The CDR3 region is CASGQTTYEQYF. The CDR3 DNA reads as TGTGCCAGTGGACAGACTACCTACGAGCAGTACTTC.

This chain uses TRBV5-4 with TRBJ2-7; the match to TRBD2 covers 8 bases. The CDR3 sequence is 14 residues long. CDR1 is SGHNT and CDR2 is YYREEE in the germline V gene (reference sequence). Trimming removed 4 bases from V and 6 bases from J; junction bases left unmatched: 9. CDR3 amino acids: CASSVSGGIREQYF. The DNA for the CDR3 is TGTGCCAGCAGCGTCTCGGGGGGGATACGCGAGCAGTACTTC.

The chain has TRBV6-1 and TRBJ1-1; D uncertain. Germline V gene lookup returns CDR1 MNHNS and CDR2 SASEGT. The CDR3 runs to 14 residues. The V gene lost 2 bases and the J gene lost 0 bases, with 7 bases spanning the gap. CDR3 sequence reads: CASSEMTLNTEAFF. CDR3 nucleotides: TGTGCCAGCAGTGAAATGACTCTGAACACTGAAGCTTTCTTT.

This clone was seen only a few times. The rearrangement links TRBV2 to TRBJ2-5, with 7 nucleotides matching TRBD2. The CDR3 is 13 amino acids. Germline loops: CDR1 SNHLY, CDR2 FYNNEI. Trimming at V came to 7 bases and at J to 5 bases, leaving 7 bases not matched to a gene. The CDR3 spells CASTREGGETQYF. The CDR3 DNA is TGTGCCAGCACTAGAGAGGGAGGGGAGACCCAGTACTTC.

The chain links TRBV28 to TRBJ2-7; 9 bases fit TRBD1. The V segment lost 6 bases and the J segment 1 base; nucleotides outside the gene matches: 4. This CDR3 is 14 amino acids long. Germline CDR1 reads MDHEN; CDR2 reads SYDVKM. The CDR3 sequence: CASSPTGGSYEQYF. The CDR3 region has the DNA TGTGCCAGCAGCCCGACAGGGGGGTCCTACGAGCAGTACTTC.

This clone has only a few counts. The chain combines TRBV5-1 with TRBJ1-1; tentatively, D is TRBD1 (5 bases). Germline V lookup: CDR1 SGHRS, CDR2 YFSETQ. Trimming took 2 bases from V and 1 from J, leaving 9 bases between them. The CDR3 runs 14 residues. This CDR3 is CASSFQGENTEAFF. In DNA, the CDR3 is TGCGCCAGCAGCTTCCAGGGCGAGAACACTGAAGCTTTCTTT.

The CDR3 DNA reads as TGTGCCAGCCCTCCCGGGGGAATTAACACTGAAGCTTTCTTT. This translates into CASPPGGINTEAFF. V usage is TRBV28 and J usage is TRBJ1-1; D is perhaps TRBD1 (5 bases). Looked up from germline, CDR1 is MDHEN and CDR2 is SYDVKM. CDR3 length equals 14 residues. Trimming stripped 8 bases from V and 2 bases from J, with 15 bases between. Combining the CDR3 with reference TRBV28 and TRBJ1-1 gives the whole variable domain DVKVTQSSRYLVKRTGEKVFLECVQDMDHENMFWYRQDPGLGLRLIYFSYDVKMKEKGDIPEGYSVSREKKERFSLILESASTNQTSMYLCASPPGGINTEAFFGQGTRLTVV.

This clone appeared once. The V gene is TRBV25-1, the J gene TRBJ2-1, with D perhaps matching TRBD1 (7 bases). Germline V gene data show CDR1 as MGHDK and CDR2 as SYGVNS. The ends were cut back, 1 base at V and 9 bases at J, with 13 bases in the middle. The CDR3 has 14 residues. CDR3 in DNA: TGTGCCAGCAGTGAATTTGGGACAGCGGGTGAGCAGTTCTTC. Translation: CASSEFGTAGEQFF.

This clone has a handful of counts. The V gene is TRBV18, the J gene TRBJ1-4, with a tentative D call TRBD1 (6 bases). V was pared by 0 bases and J by 3 bases, with 14 bases between. CDR1 and CDR2 from the germline V gene are KGHSH and LQKENI. The CDR3 has 17 residues. The CDR3 DNA reads as TGTGCCAGCTCACCACCGAAGCAGGGGATGTCTAATGAAAAACTGTTTTTT. Amino acids: CASSPPKQGMSNEKLFF.

The chain recombines TRBV4-3 with TRBJ1-4, with a weak D call TRBD1 (5 bases). In germline, CDR1 is LGHNA, CDR2 YSLEER. Deletions cut 5 bases from V and 8 bases from J, with 21 bases between. The CDR3 contains 16 residues. The CDR3 DNA is TGCGCCAGCAGCAAAAGCAGGGCCTTCCTGTGGGAAAAACTGTTTTTT. As protein: CASSKSRAFLWEKLFF.

The chain has TRBV7-8 and TRBJ1-5; 9 nucleotides align to TRBD1. The CDR3 extends over 17 amino acids. Germline V gene sequence: CDR1 SGHVS, CDR2 FQNEAQ. The trim removed 5 bases at V and 1 base at J, leaving 9 bases unmatched. CDR3 bases: TGTGCCAGCAGCCCCGGGACAGGGAGAAGAAGCAATCAGCCCCAGCATTTT. Translated, it gives CASSPGTGRRSNQPQHF.

The chain combines TRBV5-4 with TRBJ2-7; D unclear. This CDR3 is built from 14 residues. Germline V lookup: CDR1 SGHNT, CDR2 YYREEE (reference sequence). The ends were cut back, 0 bases at V and 0 bases at J, with 7 bases in the middle. The CDR3, as DNA: TGTGCCAGCAGCTTGGACAGCTACTCCTACGAGCAGTACTTC. Translating gives CASSLDSYSYEQYF.

The chain links TRBV6-6 to TRBJ2-7; 9 bases agree with TRBD2. Trimming took 6 bases from V and 0 from J; bases not matched to a gene: 9. The germline gives CDR1 MNHNY, CDR2 SVGAGI (reference sequence). The CDR3 runs to 16 residues. The CDR3: CASRDRSSGTSYEQYF. The CDR3 DNA is TGTGCCAGCAGGGACAGGTCTAGCGGGACCTCCTACGAGCAGTACTTC.

V gene TRBV13 combines with J gene TRBJ2-1; D is unclear. V lost 3 bases, J lost 6 bases, and 15 bases lay in between. From germline, CDR1 is PRHDT and CDR2 FYEKMQ (reference sequence). The CDR3 extends over 15 amino acids. CDR3 sequence reads: CASSFLRLAGNEQFF. The CDR3 coding sequence is TGTGCCAGCAGCTTCCTAAGATTAGCCGGCAATGAGCAGTTCTTC.